One and the same sample provided the 30 T cell receptor beta chains below, sequenced in a study of T cell responses to AZD1222 COVID-19 vaccine. TCRdb's copy holds only in-frame clones and misses some; the assay was immunoSEQ multiplex PCR. Of around 64,000 clones listed, roughly four fifths are singletons. The starting material was peripheral blood, obtained 28 days after the second AZD1222 dose. The receptors were sampled from an adult who received the AZD1222 COVID-19 vaccine.

This clone was observed a few times. This chain links TRBV19 with TRBJ2-7; D is uncertain. This CDR3 contains 14 residues. V lost 3 bases and J lost 4, with 13 bases in between. Germline CDR1 reads LNHDA; CDR2 reads SQIVND (reference sequence). DNA of the CDR3: TGTGCCAGTAGTATCGGCCTGGGCAATTACGAGCAGTACTTC. Translated, it gives CASSIGLGNYEQYF. The full variable domain, in which reference TRBV19 and TRBJ2-7 provide the parts outside the CDR3, is DGGITQSPKYLFRKEGQNVTLSCEQNLNHDAMYWYRQDPGQGLRLIYYSQIVNDFQKGDIAEGYSVSREKKESFPLTVTSAQKNPTAFYLCASSIGLGNYEQYFGPGTRLTVT.

The V and J genes are TRBV28 and TRBJ1-2, with D maybe TRBD1 (6 bases). CDR3 size: 14 residues. V was pared by 3 bases and J by 7 bases, with 15 bases between. Germline V gene data show CDR1 as MDHEN and CDR2 as SYDVKM. The CDR3 is CASSFRGSVFGYTF. DNA for the CDR3: TGTGCCAGCAGTTTTAGGGGGTCGGTCTTTGGCTACACCTTC.

Only one count was recorded for this clone. V and J are TRBV7-9 and TRBJ1-1; D call uncertain. The germline gives CDR1 SEHNR, CDR2 FQNEAQ (reference sequence). This CDR3 contains 15 residues. Trimming pared 1 base from V and 4 bases from J, leaving 13 bases between. CDR3 residues: CASSLDGDLSTEAFF. CDR3 DNA sequence: TGTGCCAGCAGCTTAGACGGTGATCTGAGCACTGAAGCTTTCTTT.

V gene TRBV6-5 combines with J gene TRBJ2-7, with D unclear. The V end was cut by 2 bases, the J end by 3 bases, with 14 bases between. The V gene's germline CDR1 is MNHEY and CDR2 SVGAGI. The CDR3 is 15 amino acids. The CDR3 DNA reads as TGTGCCAGCAGTTACAGTCGACGGGCGGTCTACGAGCAGTACTTC. This sequence encodes CASSYSRRAVYEQYF.

The V call is TRBV28, the J call TRBJ2-7; D remains ambiguous. The CDR3 extends over 11 amino acids. V was pared by 3 bases and J by 4 bases, with 4 bases between. Germline V CDR1 and CDR2: MDHEN, SYDVKM. The CDR3 region is CASSFLYEQYF. DNA of the CDR3: TGTGCCAGCAGTTTCTTGTACGAGCAGTACTTC.

The chain employs TRBV9 and TRBJ2-7; D is ambiguous. This CDR3 region has 14 residues. The germline CDR1 and CDR2 sequences are SGDLS and YYNGEE. V was trimmed by 0 bases and J by 2 bases, leaving 9 bases between them. CDR3 coding DNA: TGTGCCAGCAGCGTAGACGGAGCTCCCTACGAGCAGTACTTC. It translates to CASSVDGAPYEQYF.

The chain has TRBV5-1 and TRBJ1-5; D call uncertain. V was clipped by 0 bases and J by 0 bases, with 7 bases between them. The CDR3 has 15 amino acids. Germline CDR1 and CDR2: SGHRS and YFSETQ. The CDR3 loop is CASSLEGYSNQPQHF. As DNA, the CDR3 is TGCGCCAGCAGCTTGGAAGGTTATAGCAATCAGCCCCAGCATTTT. The complete variable domain, with remaining parts taken from reference TRBV5-1 and TRBJ1-5, reads KAGVTQTPRYLIKTRGQQVTLSCSPISGHRSVSWYQQTPGQGLQFLFEYFSETQRNKGNFPGRFSGRQFSNSRSEMNVSTLELGDSALYLCASSLEGYSNQPQHFGDGTRLSIL.

This chain links TRBV9 with TRBJ2-2; possibly TRBD2 for D (5 bases). V lost 7 bases, J lost 0 bases, and 10 bases lay in between. CDR1 SGDLS and CDR2 YYNGEE come from the germline V gene. CDR3 length: 14 residues. Here the CDR3 DNA reads TGTGCCAGCGGGAGAGACCCGAACACCGGGGAGCTGTTTTTT. This translates into CASGRDPNTGELFF.

The chain recombines TRBV5-1 with TRBJ1-2, with no clear D. V lost 4 bases to trimming and J lost 4 bases, with 17 bases between them. Germline CDR1 and CDR2: SGHRS and YFSETQ. This CDR3 is built from 15 residues. CDR3 bases: TGCGCCAGCAGCACGACGGGAGGAGGTAGCTATGGCTACACCTTC. Protein sequence: CASSTTGGGSYGYTF.

This chain connects TRBV6-2 or TRBV6-3 to TRBJ1-2; no clear D. CDR3 length: 15 amino acids. CDR1 and CDR2 (germline): MNHEY, SVGEGT. V was pared by 0 bases and J by 5 bases, with 13 bases between. CDR3 nucleotide sequence: TGTGCCAGCAGTTACTCGAATTACAAGATTTATGGCTACACCTTC. Residues: CASSYSNYKIYGYTF.

The chain combines TRBV3-1 (or the pseudogene TRBV3-2) with TRBJ2-7; D is unclear. This CDR3 spans 14 amino acids. V gave up 0 bases and J gave up 1 base, with 7 bases separating them. Germline CDR1 reads LGHDT; CDR2 reads YNNKEL (reference sequence). The chain's CDR3 is CASSQDGVSYEQYF. The CDR3 coding sequence is TGTGCCAGCAGCCAAGATGGGGTTTCCTACGAGCAGTACTTC.

The genes are TRBV3-1 (or the pseudogene TRBV3-2) and TRBJ2-7; no reliable D call. The CDR3 loop spans 13 amino acids. Trimming stripped 4 bases from V and 3 bases from J, with 10 bases between. The germline CDR1 and CDR2 sequences are LGHDT and YNNKEL (reference sequence). This CDR3 reads CASSPAALYEQYF. CDR3 coding DNA: TGTGCCAGCAGCCCCGCAGCCCTCTACGAGCAGTACTTC.

The chain carries TRBV6-5 and TRBJ1-1; D is perhaps TRBD1 (5 bases). CDR1 and CDR2 (germline): MNHEY, SVGAGI. The CDR3 runs to 15 residues. V dropped 5 bases and J dropped 3 bases, with 16 bases sitting between them. CDR3 in DNA: TGTGCCAGCAGTCGGGACGGCTGGGTGTACACTGAAGCTTTCTTT. Protein sequence: CASSRDGWVYTEAFF.

This chain uses TRBV18 with TRBJ2-7, with 7 bases lining up with TRBD2. J was trimmed by 6 bases and V by 3 bases; bases with no gene match: 2. Germline-derived CDR1 and CDR2 are KGHSH and LQKENI. CDR3 length: 12 residues. The chain's CDR3 is CASSPGGSEQYF. The CDR3 DNA is TGTGCCAGCTCACCGGGAGGGTCCGAGCAGTACTTC.

J is TRBJ1-6 and V is TRBV30, with unresolved D. Trimming took off 3 bases at V and 10 bases at J, with 13 bases between the two ends. Per the germline V gene, CDR1 is GTSNPN and CDR2 is SVGIG (reference sequence). This CDR3 has 13 amino acids. The CDR3 is CAWSAGYGSPLHF. The CDR3 DNA reads TGTGCCTGGAGCGCCGGATATGGGTCACCCCTCCACTTT.

The chain links TRBV19 to TRBJ1-5; 9 positions agree with TRBD1. V lost 9 bases, J lost 7 bases, and 10 bases stayed unmatched. The CDR3 covers 14 residues. Per germline, CDR1 LNHDA and CDR2 SQIVND (reference sequence). The CDR3 nucleotides are TGTGCCAGCAGCCGGGACAGGGATCCACAGCCCCAGCATTTT. As protein: CASSRDRDPQPQHF.

V is TRBV6-5 and J is TRBJ2-3; 9 positions agree with TRBD2. Germline CDR1 reads MNHEY; CDR2 reads SVGAGI. The J segment lost 6 bases and the V segment lost 2 bases, leaving 6 bases of the junction unmatched. The CDR3 runs 15 residues. In DNA form, the CDR3 reads TGTGCCAGCAGTTACAGGAGCGGGGGGCTGGATACGCAGTATTTT. It codes for CASSYRSGGLDTQYF.

V and J are TRBV11-3 and TRBJ1-1; D perhaps matches TRBD1 (5 bases). CDR3 length equals 14 residues. Trimming took 1 base from V and 2 from J, leaving 8 bases between them. Per germline, CDR1 SGHNT and CDR2 YENEEA. The CDR3 bases are TGTGCCAGCAGCTTAGCAGGGACCAACACTGAAGCTTTCTTT. This encodes CASSLAGTNTEAFF.

This chain connects TRBV5-1 to TRBJ1-1; unclear D gene. V lost 1 base, J lost 3 bases, and 7 bases lay in between. CDR1 SGHRS and CDR2 YFSETQ come from the germline V gene. The CDR3 is made up of 13 amino acids. The CDR3 sequence is CASSLTGDTEAFF. The CDR3 region has the DNA TGCGCCAGCAGCTTGACTGGGGACACTGAAGCTTTCTTT. The whole variable domain, remainder taken from reference TRBV5-1 and TRBJ1-1, is KAGVTQTPRYLIKTRGQQVTLSCSPISGHRSVSWYQQTPGQGLQFLFEYFSETQRNKGNFPGRFSGRQFSNSRSEMNVSTLELGDSALYLCASSLTGDTEAFFGQGTRLTVV.

The gene calls are TRBV3-1 (or the pseudogene TRBV3-2) and TRBJ1-2; D ambiguous. CDR1 LGHDT and CDR2 YNNKEL come from the germline V gene (reference sequence). The V and J ends lost 1 base and 0 bases respectively, with 12 bases between them. CDR3 length equals 16 residues. The DNA for the CDR3 is TGTGCCAGCAGCCAAGTTCTGCGGATAGCTAACTATGGCTACACCTTC. Its translation: CASSQVLRIANYGYTF.

The rearrangement uses TRBV19 and TRBJ1-5, with TRBD1 matching over 7 bases. The CDR3 loop spans 14 amino acids. The V and J ends lost 6 bases and 4 bases, in that order; junction bases with no gene match: 6. Germline loops: CDR1 LNHDA, CDR2 SQIVND (reference sequence). The CDR3 region is CASRDRAFNQPQHF. In DNA, the CDR3 is TGTGCCAGTAGAGACAGGGCCTTTAATCAGCCCCAGCATTTT. The variable domain in full, completed from reference TRBV19 and TRBJ1-5, reads DGGITQSPKYLFRKEGQNVTLSCEQNLNHDAMYWYRQDPGQGLRLIYYSQIVNDFQKGDIAEGYSVSREKKESFPLTVTSAQKNPTAFYLCASRDRAFNQPQHFGDGTRLSIL.

The V and J genes are TRBV9 and TRBJ1-1, with D possibly TRBD1 on 5 matching bases. Germline assignment: CDR1 SGDLS and CDR2 YYNGEE. The CDR3 contains 14 residues. Trimming left V 0 bases short and J 4 bases short, with 10 bases between. CDR3 in DNA: TGTGCCAGCAGCGTAGCTTCCCAGGGCACTGAAGCTTTCTTT. Its translation is CASSVASQGTEAFF. The variable domain in full, completed from reference TRBV9 and TRBJ1-1, reads DSGVTQTPKHLITATGQRVTLRCSPRSGDLSVYWYQQSLDQGLQFLIQYYNGEERAKGNILERFSAQQFPDLHSELNLSSLELGDSALYFCASSVASQGTEAFFGQGTRLTVV.

The chain combines TRBV6-1 with TRBJ2-1; weak D call: TRBD2 (7 bases). Germline V gene lookup returns CDR1 MNHNS and CDR2 SASEGT. V was clipped by 3 bases and J by 3 bases, with 12 bases between them. The CDR3 is 15 residues long. CDR3 in amino acids: CASSDRRGGYNEQFF. The CDR3 DNA is TGTGCCAGCAGTGATCGGAGGGGGGGCTACAATGAGCAGTTCTTC.

The chain joins TRBV7-8 to TRBJ1-6; 9 nucleotides agree with TRBD1. V was pared by 2 bases and J by 7 bases, with 9 bases of the junction left unmatched. The germline CDR1 and CDR2 sequences are SGHVS and FQNEAQ. The CDR3 covers 17 residues. CDR3 sequence reads: CASSLSTGGGGNSPLHF. The CDR3 DNA follows: TGTGCCAGCAGCTTATCCACAGGGGGCGGGGGGAATTCACCCCTCCACTTT.

The chain employs TRBV29-1 and TRBJ2-7; 8 bases are a match to TRBD2. Germline CDR1 SQVTM, CDR2 ANQGSEA. The V gene end was trimmed by 6 bases and the J gene end by 3 bases; junction bases not matched to a gene: 13. CDR3 length: 15 residues. The CDR3 sequence: CSVSPGGGVVYEQYF. DNA for the CDR3: TGCAGCGTCTCCCCGGGAGGGGGAGTTGTCTACGAGCAGTACTTC.

This sequence joins TRBV6-5 and TRBJ2-1, with TRBD2 identical over 8 bases. The CDR3 is made up of 14 amino acids. From germline, CDR1 is MNHEY and CDR2 SVGAGI. The V gene end was trimmed by 10 bases and the J gene end by 9 bases; junction bases not matched to a gene: 14. For the CDR3, the DNA is TGTGCCACGGCCGCGGGGCTAGCGGGTACTGAGCAGTTCTTC. Translation gives CATAAGLAGTEQFF.

The chain has TRBV5-5 and TRBJ1-6; 7 nucleotides line up with TRBD1. This CDR3 is 14 amino acids long. V lost 5 bases to trimming and J lost 7 bases; unmatched junction nucleotides: 6. CDR1 is SGHKS, CDR2 YYEKEE, per germline (reference sequence). The CDR3 bases are TGTGCCAGCAGGAAAACAGGGGCGAATTCACCCCTCCACTTT. Protein: CASRKTGANSPLHF.

This clone occurred once. The gene calls are TRBV7-9 and TRBJ2-7; TRBD1 might be the D (5 bases). The V gene lost 5 bases and the J gene lost 7 bases, with 12 bases spanning the gap. This CDR3 is 12 amino acids long. The germline gives CDR1 SEHNR, CDR2 FQNEAQ (reference sequence). The CDR3 region is CASSPRVLEQYF. Written as DNA, the CDR3 is TGTGCCAGCAGCCCCAGGGTTCTTGAGCAGTACTTC.

The chain employs TRBV2 and TRBJ2-1; 10 bases map to TRBD2. This CDR3 spans 16 amino acids. After removal of 6 bases from V and 10 bases from J, the junction contained 15 bases not matched to a gene. Germline V CDR1 and CDR2: SNHLY, FYNNEI. CDR3 nucleotide sequence: TGTGCCAGCAGGCCAGGAGTAGCGGGGGGCTTACGGGAGCAGTTCTTC. This encodes CASRPGVAGGLREQFF. Full variable domain (remainder filled in from reference TRBV2 and TRBJ2-1): EPEVTQTPSHQVTQMGQEVILRCVPISNHLYFYWYRQILGQKVEFLVSFYNNEISEKSEIFDDQFSVERPDGSNFTLKIRSTKLEDSAMYFCASRPGVAGGLREQFFGPGTRLTVL.

The rearrangement uses TRBV4-1 and TRBJ1-2; no clear D. The germline CDR1 and CDR2 sequences are MGHRA and YSYEKL. This CDR3 is built from 14 residues. Trimming pared 0 bases from V and 3 bases from J, leaving 8 bases between. The CDR3 spells CASSQDETDYGYTF. The CDR3 bases are TGCGCCAGCAGCCAAGATGAGACGGACTATGGCTACACCTTC.